The clone carrying this T cell receptor beta chain was detected only a few times. Its antigen remains unidentified. TCRdb's copy holds only in-frame clones and misses some; the assay was immunoSEQ multiplex PCR. The table includes about 300,000 clones, 70% to 80% detected once. Germline-derived CDR1 and CDR2 are MDHEN and SYDVKM. The CDR3 contains 11 residues. V was shortened by 4 bases and J by 6 bases, with 6 bases between the two germline ends. The data derive from a study of cytotoxic CD8 clonotypes in ibrutinib-treated CLL. Background on the study: The cohort had 10 to 11 relapsed/refractory and some 14 treatment-naive patients, 17 IGHV unmutated.

General study points: Under therapy, public clonotypes either contracted or stayed stable, and they were uncommon.

The sequencing used PBMCs, collected at disease progression, from a patient treated with ibrutinib. V and J are TRBV28 and TRBJ1-1; no reliable D call. This sequence originates from a human donor with chronic lymphocytic leukemia. The CDR3 protein is CASSSFPEAFF. The DNA of the CDR3 is TGTGCCAGCAGTTCCTTCCCTGAAGCTTTCTTT.